This entry lists 3 T cell receptor beta chains sequenced from one sample in a study of T-cell memory formation after mild COVID-19. TCRdb redid the calling of the 5' RACE reads with MiXCR, one entry per CDR3 protein. The sample lists some 290,000 distinct CDR3 sequences, about 17% occurring once. The source material was PBMCs or a T cell subset sorted from them (not recorded which). The receptors originated from a man between 18 and 29 years old who had mild COVID-19 (a few samples of this study predate the infection). Cell type and time point are not known.

This chain joins TRBV7-8 and TRBJ2-3; the D gene is possibly TRBD2 (5 bases). Trimming pared 2 bases from V and 3 bases from J, leaving 9 bases between. The CDR3 loop spans 14 amino acids. Looked up from germline, CDR1 is SGHVS and CDR2 is FQNEAQ. CDR3 in DNA: TGTGCCAGCAGCTTAACTAGTTATACAGATACGCAGTATTTT. This gives the protein CASSLTSYTDTQYF.

This clonotype was seen many times. The chain is built from TRBV18 and TRBJ1-2, with D unclear. Trimming pared 2 bases from V and 7 bases from J, leaving 11 bases between. The CDR3 totals 13 residues. Looked up from germline, CDR1 is KGHSH and CDR2 is LQKENI. CDR3 DNA: TGTGCCAGCTCACCAGGGAGGTTAAGTGGCTACACCTTC. Protein sequence: CASSPGRLSGYTF.

This clonotype has only a few counts. The genes are TRBV2 and TRBJ1-1; a possible D gene is TRBD1 (5 bases). In germline, CDR1 is SNHLY, CDR2 FYNNEI. V lost 3 bases and J lost 5, with 10 bases in between. This CDR3 region has 13 residues. CDR3 in DNA: TGTGCCAGCAGTGATTGGGCAGGGACTGAAGCTTTCTTT. It yields the protein CASSDWAGTEAFF.